The sample holds many counts of the clone carrying this T cell receptor (beta chain). Its antigen is still unknown. The data are from a study of T cells after yellow fever vaccination. On the study more broadly: Fractions low in cell number were prepared with SMART-Seq v4 Ultra Low Input. Study-level findings and limits: Weaker overall was a secondary response that nonetheless peaked faster, on day 5 versus 15.

Germline V gene sequence: CDR1 SGHRS, CDR2 YFSETQ. The CDR3 runs 15 residues. V gave up 0 bases and J gave up 5 bases, with 12 bases separating them. TCRdb analysed the 5' RACE reads with MiXCR anew, one entry per CDR3 protein. Of roughly 300,000 distinct CDR3 sequences listed, around 7% are singletons. The sequence was collected from a man between 18 and 29 years old who received the YFV17D yellow fever vaccine. The J gene is TRBJ2-1, the V gene TRBV5-1; no reliable D call. The sequencing here drew on PBMCs, taken around 45 days after the first yellow fever vaccination. The CDR3 DNA sequence: TGCGCCAGCAGCTTGGCAGTCCTAACAAACAATGAGCAGTTCTTC. It is translated as CASSLAVLTNNEQFF.